The rows below give T cell receptor beta chains drawn from one sample of a study of shared clonotypes between healthy human individuals. The data were produced by immunoSEQ multiplex PCR, yet TCRdb's version contains in-frame clones alone and is incomplete. The sample contains 1,400,000 or so clones, 98% of which appear only once. Specimen: naive CD4+ T cells sorted from blood. These receptors originate from a man between 25 and 39 years old in good health. Both conserved end residues are part of each CDR3. D genes are given only for firm matches. The size field is filled for only some rows; it gives once, few, many or a size class.

J gene: TRBJ1-2; CDR3 length: 16; V gene: TRBV19; clone size: NA; D gene: NA; CDR3 protein: CASSTSRKSTNYGYTF
J gene: TRBJ2-3; CDR3 length: 14; V gene: TRBV18; clone size: once; D gene: TRBD2; CDR3 protein: CASFLLAGTDTQYF
J gene: TRBJ2-2; CDR3 length: 13; V gene: TRBV14; clone size: NA; D gene: NA; CDR3 protein: CASSLVRAGELFF
J gene: TRBJ1-5; CDR3 length: 15; V gene: TRBV7-9; clone size: once; D gene: NA; CDR3 protein: CASSLGQYSNQPQHF
J gene: TRBJ2-4; CDR3 length: 15; V gene: TRBV5-6; clone size: NA; D gene: NA; CDR3 protein: CASSLDRLAKNIQYF
J gene: TRBJ2-7; CDR3 length: 17; V gene: TRBV27; clone size: once; D gene: TRBD2; CDR3 protein: CASSFRARLAGSYEQYF
J gene: TRBJ2-1; CDR3 length: 11; V gene: TRBV28; clone size: NA; D gene: NA; CDR3 protein: CASREFDEQFF
J gene: TRBJ2-3; CDR3 length: 15; V gene: TRBV11-3; clone size: NA; D gene: TRBD1; CDR3 protein: CASRPGQGETDTQYF
J gene: TRBJ2-2; CDR3 length: 13; V gene: TRBV7-9; clone size: NA; D gene: NA; CDR3 protein: CASSPQGHGELFF
J gene: TRBJ2-3; CDR3 length: 13; V gene: TRBV6-5; clone size: NA; D gene: NA; CDR3 protein: CASTLDSTDTQYF
J gene: TRBJ1-1; CDR3 length: 17; V gene: TRBV18; clone size: once; D gene: TRBD1; CDR3 protein: CASSPTGTGVMNTEAFF
J gene: TRBJ2-7; CDR3 length: 15; V gene: TRBV10-1; clone size: NA; D gene: NA; CDR3 protein: CASSVRGLGTYEQYF
J gene: TRBJ1-2; CDR3 length: 16; V gene: TRBV18; clone size: NA; D gene: NA; CDR3 protein: CASSPRGAGDSYGYTF
J gene: TRBJ2-5; CDR3 length: 16; V gene: TRBV5-4; clone size: NA; D gene: TRBD2; CDR3 protein: CASSTAGRAAQETQYF
J gene: TRBJ2-5; CDR3 length: 15; V gene: TRBV28; clone size: once; D gene: TRBD2; CDR3 protein: CASTESGRYRKTQYF
J gene: TRBJ2-1; CDR3 length: 12; V gene: TRBV6-5; clone size: NA; D gene: TRBD2; CDR3 protein: CASSSLGGREFF
J gene: TRBJ2-1; CDR3 length: 10; V gene: TRBV20-1; clone size: NA; D gene: NA; CDR3 protein: CSARGTSQFF
J gene: TRBJ1-4; CDR3 length: 17; V gene: TRBV7-2; clone size: NA; D gene: NA; CDR3 protein: CASSPASGLSTNEKLFF
J gene: TRBJ2-7; CDR3 length: 15; V gene: TRBV9; clone size: NA; D gene: TRBD2; CDR3 protein: CASSVVREDLYEQYF
J gene: TRBJ2-1; CDR3 length: 16; V gene: TRBV5-4; clone size: NA; D gene: TRBD2; CDR3 protein: CASSSSSGSSYNEQFF
J gene: TRBJ2-7; CDR3 length: 16; V gene: TRBV7-9; clone size: NA; D gene: NA; CDR3 protein: CASSPNRVPSLWEQYF
J gene: TRBJ2-1; CDR3 length: 16; V gene: TRBV7-3; clone size: NA; D gene: TRBD1; CDR3 protein: CASSSPVLGGLDEQFF
J gene: TRBJ2-7; CDR3 length: 14; V gene: TRBV7-2; clone size: NA; D gene: NA; CDR3 protein: CASSLREGGYEQYF
J gene: TRBJ2-7; CDR3 length: 16; V gene: TRBV5-8; clone size: NA; D gene: TRBD1; CDR3 protein: CASSLFTGGTSYEQYF
J gene: TRBJ2-3; CDR3 length: 15; V gene: TRBV5-1; clone size: NA; D gene: TRBD1; CDR3 protein: CASSATGARTDTQYF
J gene: TRBJ2-1; CDR3 length: 13; V gene: TRBV4-1; clone size: NA; D gene: NA; CDR3 protein: CASSQYLYNEQFF
J gene: TRBJ2-1; CDR3 length: 11; V gene: TRBV5-3; clone size: NA; D gene: NA; CDR3 protein: CARSYYNEQFF
J gene: TRBJ2-1; CDR3 length: 13; V gene: TRBV9; clone size: NA; D gene: NA; CDR3 protein: CASTRIGVGEQFF
J gene: TRBJ2-7; CDR3 length: 17; V gene: TRBV30; clone size: NA; D gene: TRBD2; CDR3 protein: CAWNEQRGRANGYEQYF
J gene: TRBJ2-2; CDR3 length: 19; V gene: TRBV14; clone size: NA; D gene: NA; CDR3 protein: CASSQHFGGGGDDTGELFF